The next 10 T cell receptor beta chains were all read from a single sample in a study of T-cell reconstitution after alpha-beta-depleted transplantation in children. Using unique molecular identifiers, the investigators prepared the TCRbeta library. TCRdb passed the PCR reads through MiXCR, listing each CDR3 protein once. The sample records some 600,000 distinct CDR3 sequences, 13% being singletons. The sequenced sample was PBMCs, mostly from graft donor cells, obtained 360 days after TCRalphabeta/CD19-depleted stem cell transplant. Receptor source: a male patient aged 10 to 17 who had a stem cell transplant for acute myeloid leukemia, so the T cells may come from the graft donor.

This clonotype was found a few times. This sequence joins TRBV7-6 and TRBJ2-7; 10 bases agree with TRBD2. Germline V lookup: CDR1 SGHVS, CDR2 FNYEAQ. CDR3 length equals 15 residues. With 7 bases clipped from V and 2 bases from J, the junction kept 8 bases outside the gene matches. The CDR3 here is CASKAWTSGAYEQYF. The DNA of the CDR3 is TGTGCCAGCAAAGCGTGGACTAGCGGTGCCTACGAGCAGTACTTC.

This clonotype occurred a few times. The chain employs TRBV10-3 and TRBJ2-5; no reliable D call. Germline lookup yields CDR1 ENHRY and CDR2 SYGVKD. The CDR3 covers 12 residues. Trimming left V 0 bases short and J 7 bases short, with 6 bases between. This CDR3 reads CAISESVGTQYF. The CDR3 DNA reads as TGTGCCATCAGTGAGTCCGTCGGGACCCAGTACTTC.

V usage is TRBV30 and J usage is TRBJ1-1; D is unclear. With 4 bases removed from V and 1 base from J, the gap between germline ends came to 10 bases. Germline V gene data show CDR1 as GTSNPN and CDR2 as SVGIG (reference sequence). The CDR3 length is 13 residues. The CDR3 DNA is TGTGCCTGGAATGACGTCGGGAACACTGAAGCTTTCTTT. Translated: CAWNDVGNTEAFF.

In its sample, this clonotype was seen a few times. This chain connects TRBV7-6 to TRBJ2-3; 10 nucleotides align to TRBD1. The germline gives CDR1 SGHVS, CDR2 FNYEAQ. The ends lost 5 bases at V and 1 base at J; junction bases unmatched: 12. This CDR3 has 18 amino acids. The CDR3 here is CASSPGQGRTSGTDTQYF. The DNA for the CDR3 is TGTGCCAGCAGCCCGGGACAGGGGCGAACCTCGGGCACAGATACGCAGTATTTT.

V usage is TRBV7-3 and J usage is TRBJ2-1, with D perhaps matching TRBD2 (6 bases). There are 19 residues in the CDR3. V lost 1 base, J lost 8 bases, and 27 bases lay in between. Germline CDR1 and CDR2: SGHTA and FQGTGA. CDR3 sequence reads: CASSLSQWDSSGNRDEQFF. As DNA, the CDR3 is TGTGCCAGCAGCTTAAGTCAATGGGACTCGTCGGGGAATAGGGATGAGCAGTTCTTC.

The chain is built from TRBV7-2 and TRBJ2-5, with D maybe TRBD2 (5 bases). With 5 bases removed from V and 2 bases from J, the gap between germline ends came to 12 bases. Germline CDR1 reads SGHTA; CDR2 reads FQGNSA. This CDR3 has 14 residues. CDR3 DNA sequence: TGTGCCAGCAGCCCGCGGGCCGTGCAAGAGACCCAGTACTTC. Protein: CASSPRAVQETQYF.

The rearrangement joins TRBV28 to TRBJ1-6, with D perhaps TRBD1 (5 bases). Trimming left V 3 bases short and J 10 bases short, with 13 bases between. Germline CDR1 and CDR2: MDHEN and SYDVKM. The CDR3 totals 14 residues. The chain's CDR3 is CASSFGRVYSPLHF. The CDR3 coding sequence is TGTGCCAGCAGTTTCGGCAGGGTATACTCACCCCTCCACTTT.

This clonotype has only a few counts. This chain connects TRBV20-1 to TRBJ2-2; D is unclear. The CDR3 has 15 residues. V lost 3 bases to trimming and J lost 4 bases, with 15 bases between them. Germline V gene data show CDR1 as DFQATT and CDR2 as SNEGSKA (reference sequence). CDR3 in amino acids: CSARRYLRSTGELFF. The CDR3 DNA is TGCAGTGCTAGGAGGTATTTAAGGAGCACCGGGGAGCTGTTTTTT.

The V call is TRBV20-1, the J call TRBJ1-2; D is unresolved. Germline CDR1 and CDR2: DFQATT and SNEGSKA (reference sequence). V was pared by 4 bases and J by 4 bases, with 13 bases between. CDR3 length: 13 amino acids. CDR3 sequence (DNA): TGCAGTGCTACAAGTACACAGTTCTATGGCTACACCTTC. This encodes CSATSTQFYGYTF.

V gene TRBV7-9 combines with J gene TRBJ2-1; 13 bases are shared with TRBD2. CDR1 and CDR2 from the germline V gene are SEHNR and FQNEAQ (reference sequence). This CDR3 spans 17 amino acids. V lost 4 bases, J lost 8 bases, and 11 bases stayed unmatched. The CDR3 here is CASSSRLAGGVLHEQFF. The CDR3 bases are TGTGCCAGCAGCTCCCGACTAGCGGGAGGTGTATTACATGAGCAGTTCTTC.